Below, 27 T cell receptor beta chains from the same sample are listed, as sequenced in a study of spatial heterogeneity in lung cancer. TCRdb itself ran the 5' RACE reads through MiXCR, one entry per CDR3 protein. The repertoire consists of approximately 100,000 distinct CDR3 sequences, with just under 20% occurring once and the leading ten covering just over 20%. Time point given: blood at routine non-recurrence follow-up after resection. The input for sequencing was PBMCs, taken at follow-up. Every receptor here comes from a male donor with early-stage non-small cell lung cancer.

This CDR3 reads CASSPRTGNYGYTF. The CDR3 nucleotides read TGTGCCAGCAGCCCCCGGACGGGGAACTATGGCTACACCTTC. The chain uses TRBV12-3 or TRBV12-4 and TRBJ1-2; no clear D. The CDR3 runs 14 residues. Trimming shortened V by 6 bases and J by 2 bases, and 13 bases separated the two germline ends.

The chain combines TRBV3-1 with TRBJ2-2, with D perhaps TRBD1 (6 bases). Germline CDR1 reads LGHDT; CDR2 reads YNNKEL (reference sequence). This CDR3 has 16 residues. Trimming left V 0 bases short and J 5 bases short, with 13 bases between. CDR3 loop: CASSQDAARGTGELFF. CDR3 nucleotide sequence: TGTGCCAGCAGCCAAGACGCCGCCAGGGGAACCGGGGAGCTGTTTTTT. The whole variable domain, filled in from reference TRBV3-1 and TRBJ2-2, reads DTAVSQTPKYLVTQMGNDKSIKCEQNLGHDTMYWYKQDSKKFLKIMFSYNNKELIINETVPNRFSPKSPDKAHLNLHINSLELGDSAVYFCASSQDAARGTGELFFGEGSRLTVL.

There are many counts of this clonotype. This chain connects TRBV5-4 to TRBJ2-1, with D tentatively TRBD1 or TRBD2 (5 bases each). Trimming took off 3 bases at V and 10 bases at J, with 14 bases between the two ends. The CDR3 runs to 13 residues. Germline CDR1 reads SGHNT; CDR2 reads YYREEE (reference sequence). CDR3 protein: CASSSRGPPEQFF. In DNA form, the CDR3 reads TGTGCCAGCAGCTCCCGGGGCCCTCCCGAGCAGTTCTTC.

The chain has TRBV2 and TRBJ1-6; 12 bases agree with TRBD1. The junction had 5 bases not matched to a gene; V was cut back by 5 bases and J by 9 bases. This CDR3 has 15 residues. CDR1 and CDR2 from the germline V gene are SNHLY and FYNNEI. CDR3 residues: CASSRDRGRGSPLHF. CDR3 DNA: TGTGCCAGCAGTAGGGACAGGGGGCGCGGTTCACCCCTCCACTTT. The variable domain in full, completed from reference TRBV2 and TRBJ1-6, reads EPEVTQTPSHQVTQMGQEVILRCVPISNHLYFYWYRQILGQKVEFLVSFYNNEISEKSEIFDDQFSVERPDGSNFTLKIRSTKLEDSAMYFCASSRDRGRGSPLHFGNGTRLTVT.

The chain links TRBV19 to TRBJ2-5; weak D call: TRBD2 (7 bases). The V end lost 5 bases, the J end lost 2 bases, and 15 bases lay between the germline ends. The CDR3 is 15 residues long. CDR1 and CDR2 (germline): LNHDA, SQIVND (reference sequence). CDR3 region: CASSRRGGVQETQYF. In nucleotides, the CDR3 is TGTGCCAGTAGTCGAAGAGGGGGGGTACAAGAGACCCAGTACTTC.

The V call is TRBV20-1, the J call TRBJ2-2; D is uncertain. The germline gives CDR1 DFQATT, CDR2 SNEGSKA (reference sequence). With 5 bases removed from V and 3 bases from J, the gap between germline ends came to 13 bases. This CDR3 is 14 amino acids long. CDR3 DNA: TGCAGTGCTCGTAACGAACATGACACCGGGGAGCTGTTTTTT. Translated: CSARNEHDTGELFF.

This clonotype was seen a handful of times. This chain joins TRBV5-6 and TRBJ2-5, with a possible D match to TRBD1 (7 bases). From germline, CDR1 is SGHDT and CDR2 YYEEEE. This CDR3 spans 15 amino acids. The V and J ends lost 5 bases and 5 bases respectively, with 19 bases between them. The CDR3 nucleotides are TGTGCCAGCAGTTCGGAGGGGGCCTGGAGGGAGACCCAGTACTTC. Encoded protein: CASSSEGAWRETQYF.

The J gene is TRBJ1-5, the V gene TRBV4-1; D unclear. The length of the CDR3 is 13 residues. V dropped 2 bases and J dropped 2 bases, with 4 bases sitting between them. From germline, CDR1 is MGHRA and CDR2 YSYEKL. CDR3 DNA sequence: TGCGCCAGCAGCCAATCTCGCAATCAGCCCCAGCATTTT. Its translation: CASSQSRNQPQHF.

J is TRBJ2-6 and V is TRBV12-5; D remains unclear. The V end lost 2 bases, the J end lost 0 bases, and 14 bases lay between the germline ends. Germline CDR1 reads LGHNT; CDR2 reads FRNRAP. The CDR3 is 18 residues long. The CDR3 nucleotides are TGTGCTAGTGGTTTGACACCGGACGGAAGCTCTGGGGCCAACGTCCTGACTTTC. It specifies CASGLTPDGSSGANVLTF.

The chain carries TRBV7-2 and TRBJ2-3; D could derive from TRBD1 or TRBD2 (6 bases each). The CDR3 sequence is 14 residues long. Germline V CDR1 and CDR2: SGHTA, FQGNSA. The V gene lost 2 bases and the J gene lost 5 bases, with 11 bases spanning the gap. The CDR3 protein is CASSLPRGGDTQYF. In DNA form, the CDR3 reads TGTGCCAGCAGCTTACCCAGGGGAGGAGATACGCAGTATTTT.

This clonotype has just a few counts. The chain links TRBV6-1 to TRBJ2-5; perhaps TRBD2 as D (5 bases). The CDR3 loop spans 15 amino acids. The V gene lost 2 bases and the J gene lost 1 base, with 11 bases spanning the gap. Per germline, CDR1 MNHNS and CDR2 SASEGT. The CDR3 is CASSENSGSQETQYF. The CDR3 coding sequence is TGTGCCAGCAGTGAAAATTCGGGATCCCAAGAGACCCAGTACTTC.

The rearrangement uses TRBV10-3 and TRBJ1-2; no reliable D call. Between the trimmed V and J ends, which lost 0 bases and 0 bases, there was a span of 17 bases. Germline values: CDR1 ENHRY, CDR2 SYGVKD. The CDR3 spans 18 residues. The CDR3 DNA sequence: TGTGCCATCAGTGAGTCCCTCCCCCCCACAGTCGCTAACTATGGCTACACCTTC. Encoded protein: CAISESLPPTVANYGYTF.

In this sample, this clonotype turned up a few times. This sequence joins TRBV20-1 and TRBJ2-1, with D perhaps given as TRBD1 or TRBD2 (5 bases each). With 4 bases removed from V and 5 bases from J, the gap between germline ends came to 15 bases. This CDR3 contains 14 residues. Per germline, CDR1 DFQATT and CDR2 SNEGSKA (reference sequence). The CDR3 DNA is TGCAGTGCTAAACCTCCGGGACCAAACAATGAGCAGTTCTTC. It is translated as CSAKPPGPNNEQFF.

This clonotype was seen a few times. The gene calls are TRBV25-1 and TRBJ2-4; D is perhaps TRBD2 (6 bases). The CDR3 runs to 17 residues. Germline V lookup: CDR1 MGHDK, CDR2 SYGVNS. V was trimmed by 11 bases and J by 4 bases, leaving 27 bases between them. CDR3 in amino acids: CAEPQGWGERGKNIQYF. CDR3 in DNA: TGTGCCGAGCCCCAAGGATGGGGGGAACGTGGAAAAAACATTCAGTACTTC.

This chain links TRBV20-1 with TRBJ2-5, with D tentatively TRBD2 (6 bases). The ends were cut back, 2 bases at V and 1 base at J, with 14 bases in the middle. This CDR3 comprises 15 residues. Germline CDR1 and CDR2: DFQATT and SNEGSKA (reference sequence). The DNA of the CDR3 is TGCAGTGCTAGACCGATGGCGGGACTCCAAGAGACCCAGTACTTC. It yields the protein CSARPMAGLQETQYF.

This clonotype was picked up a small number of times. V and J are TRBV20-1 and TRBJ1-5, with TRBD1 as a possible D gene (6 bases). The germline gives CDR1 DFQATT, CDR2 SNEGSKA (reference sequence). V dropped 2 bases and J dropped 0 bases, with 11 bases sitting between them. CDR3 length equals 15 residues. CDR3 sequence reads: CSARIQGYSNQPQHF. CDR3 sequence (DNA): TGCAGTGCTAGAATACAGGGATATAGCAATCAGCCCCAGCATTTT.

This chain joins TRBV9 and TRBJ2-7; no clear D gene. Looked up from germline, CDR1 is SGDLS and CDR2 is YYNGEE. Trimming removed 3 bases at V and 2 bases at J, with 6 bases between. This CDR3 is built from 12 residues. The CDR3 region is CASSDGAYEQYF. DNA of the CDR3: TGTGCCAGCAGCGATGGGGCCTACGAGCAGTACTTC.

This clonotype has just a few counts. The chain has TRBV7-3 and TRBJ2-7; 9 nucleotides line up with TRBD2. Germline CDR1 reads SGHTA; CDR2 reads FQGTGA. J was trimmed by 1 base and V by 2 bases; bases with no gene match: 6. The CDR3 length is 16 residues. For the CDR3, the DNA is TGTGCCAGCAGCTTAGGTAGGGCGGGAGGGTCCTACGAGCAGTACTTC. Translation: CASSLGRAGGSYEQYF.

By sample fraction, this clonotype is medium-sized. The rearrangement links TRBV3-1 to TRBJ2-5; the D is unclear. From germline, CDR1 is LGHDT and CDR2 YNNKEL (reference sequence). The CDR3 is 15 residues long. Deletions cut 1 base from V and 4 bases from J, with 13 bases between. CDR3 amino acids: CASSQAVRSAETQYF. The CDR3 nucleotides read TGTGCCAGCAGCCAAGCAGTCAGGTCCGCAGAGACCCAGTACTTC.

A few counts support this clonotype. J is TRBJ2-3 and V is TRBV11-2; D might be TRBD1 (6 bases). Trimming took off 5 bases at V and 10 bases at J, with 16 bases between the two ends. The germline V gene encodes CDR1 SGHAT and CDR2 FQNNGV. The CDR3 extends over 13 amino acids. The DNA for the CDR3 is TGTGCCAGCAGCCCGACAGGACCTGGACCGCAGTATTTT. It yields the protein CASSPTGPGPQYF.

CDR3 sequence (DNA): TGTGCCAGCAGCTTCTCTAGCAGGAATGAGCAGTTCTTC. It yields the protein CASSFSSRNEQFF. The chain has TRBV7-8 and TRBJ2-1, with a weak D call TRBD2 (5 bases). The germline V and J ends were trimmed by 3 bases and 7 bases, with 10 bases remaining between them. The length of the CDR3 is 13 residues. Germline loops: CDR1 SGHVS, CDR2 FQNEAQ.

J is TRBJ1-1 and V is TRBV6-2 or TRBV6-3, with D tentatively TRBD1 (5 bases). Germline CDR1 is MNHEY and CDR2 is SVGEGT. The V end was cut by 5 bases, the J end by 8 bases, with 9 bases between. This CDR3 region has 11 residues. This CDR3 is CASSRQIEAFF. The CDR3 region has the DNA TGTGCCAGCAGTCGACAGATCGAAGCTTTCTTT.

The chain combines TRBV7-9 with TRBJ2-5, with 9 bases lining up with TRBD2. Germline CDR1 reads SEHNR; CDR2 reads FQNEAQ (reference sequence). The CDR3 runs 16 residues. V shed 5 bases and J 4 bases; nucleotides not matched to a gene: 11. The CDR3 here is CASSMGLAGLGETQYF. CDR3 nucleotide sequence: TGTGCCAGCAGCATGGGGCTAGCGGGACTGGGAGAGACCCAGTACTTC.

This clonotype was picked up many times. The V call is TRBV27, the J call TRBJ2-3, with 7 bases aligning to TRBD2. The CDR3 totals 19 residues. Germline trimming cut 2 bases from V and 2 bases from J; bases unmatched to any gene: 16. CDR1 is MNHEY and CDR2 is SMNVEV in the germline V gene (reference sequence). CDR3 coding DNA: TGTGCCAGCAGTTTAGTCATGCTCCGGCCTAGCGGATCCACAGATACGCAGTATTTT. It is translated as CASSLVMLRPSGSTDTQYF.

In this sample, this clonotype turned up a few times. The rearrangement uses TRBV6-2 or TRBV6-3 and TRBJ2-2, with D possibly TRBD2 on 6 matching bases. This CDR3 has 15 residues. CDR1 is MNHEY, CDR2 SVGEGT, per germline. V was shortened by 6 bases and J by 2 bases, with 13 bases between the two germline ends. The CDR3 sequence: CASSNSGANTGELFF. CDR3 nucleotide sequence: TGTGCCAGCAGCAATAGCGGTGCTAACACCGGGGAGCTGTTTTTT.

The V and J genes are TRBV3-1 and TRBJ1-2; 7 bases align to TRBD1. Looked up from germline, CDR1 is LGHDT and CDR2 is YNNKEL (reference sequence). The length of the CDR3 is 16 residues. The J segment lost 4 bases and the V segment lost 0 bases, leaving 8 bases of the junction unmatched. The CDR3 region is CASSQDGGQVRYGYTF. The DNA for the CDR3 is TGTGCCAGCAGCCAAGACGGAGGACAGGTCCGCTATGGCTACACCTTC.

About this clonotype: One junction end does not reproduce the germline sequence, and a read error may be involved. This rearrangement joins TRBV30 to TRBJ1-4, with 8 bases matching TRBD1. There are 12 residues in the CDR3. From germline, CDR1 is GTSNPN and CDR2 SVGIG (reference sequence). This CDR3 is CAWGSTGERLFF. The CDR3 DNA sequence: TGTGCCTGGGGTTCGACAGGGGAAAGACTGTTTTTT. Filled out from reference TRBV30 and TRBJ1-4, the complete variable domain reads SQTIHQWPATLVQPVGSPLSLECTVEGTSNPNLYWYRQAAGRGLQLLFYSVGIGQISSEVPQNLSASRPQDRQFILSSKKLLLSDSGFYLCAWGSTGERLFFGSGTQLSVL.